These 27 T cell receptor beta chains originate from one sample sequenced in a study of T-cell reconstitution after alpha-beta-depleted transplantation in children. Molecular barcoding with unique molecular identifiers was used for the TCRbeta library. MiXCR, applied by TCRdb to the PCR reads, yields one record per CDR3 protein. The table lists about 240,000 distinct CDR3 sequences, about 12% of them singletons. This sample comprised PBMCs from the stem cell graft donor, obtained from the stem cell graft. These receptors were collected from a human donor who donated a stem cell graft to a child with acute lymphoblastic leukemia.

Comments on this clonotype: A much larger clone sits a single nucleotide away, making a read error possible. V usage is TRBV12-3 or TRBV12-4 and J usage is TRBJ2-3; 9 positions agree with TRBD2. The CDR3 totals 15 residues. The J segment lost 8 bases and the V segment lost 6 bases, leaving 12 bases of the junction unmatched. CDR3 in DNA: TGTGCCAGCAGCTCCCTGAGCGGGGGGCAGGCTACGCAGTATTTT. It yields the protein CASSSLSGGQATQYF.

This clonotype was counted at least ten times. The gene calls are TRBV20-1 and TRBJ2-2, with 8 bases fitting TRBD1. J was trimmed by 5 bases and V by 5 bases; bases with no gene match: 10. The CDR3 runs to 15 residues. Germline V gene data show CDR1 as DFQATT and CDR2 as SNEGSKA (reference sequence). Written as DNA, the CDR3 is TGCAGTGCTGATACAGGGGGGCAGGTGACCGGGGAGCTGTTTTTT. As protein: CSADTGGQVTGELFF.

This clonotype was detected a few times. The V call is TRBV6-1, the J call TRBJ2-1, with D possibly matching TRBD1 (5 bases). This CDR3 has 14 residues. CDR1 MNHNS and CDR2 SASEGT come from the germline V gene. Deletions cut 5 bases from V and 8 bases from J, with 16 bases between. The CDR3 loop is CASSPRIDRDEQFF. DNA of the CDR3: TGTGCCAGCAGTCCCCGAATTGACAGAGATGAGCAGTTCTTC.

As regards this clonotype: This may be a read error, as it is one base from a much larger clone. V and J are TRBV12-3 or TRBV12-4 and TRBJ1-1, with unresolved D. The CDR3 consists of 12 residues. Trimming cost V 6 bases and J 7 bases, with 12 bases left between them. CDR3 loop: CASSPLGIEAFF. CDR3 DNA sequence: TGTGCCAGCAGCCCCCTGGGCATTGAAGCTTTCTTT.

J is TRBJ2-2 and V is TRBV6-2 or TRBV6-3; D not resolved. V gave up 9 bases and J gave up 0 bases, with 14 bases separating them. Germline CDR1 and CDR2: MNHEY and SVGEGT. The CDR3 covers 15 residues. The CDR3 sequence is CASWAPAANTGELFF. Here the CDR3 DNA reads TGTGCCAGTTGGGCGCCGGCAGCGAACACCGGGGAGCTGTTTTTT.

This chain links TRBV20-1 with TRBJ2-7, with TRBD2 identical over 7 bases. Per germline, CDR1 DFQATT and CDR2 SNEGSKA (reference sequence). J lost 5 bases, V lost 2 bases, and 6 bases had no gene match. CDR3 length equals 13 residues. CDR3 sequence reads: CSARSLRGDEQYF. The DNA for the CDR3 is TGCAGTGCTAGAAGCCTACGGGGGGACGAGCAGTACTTC.

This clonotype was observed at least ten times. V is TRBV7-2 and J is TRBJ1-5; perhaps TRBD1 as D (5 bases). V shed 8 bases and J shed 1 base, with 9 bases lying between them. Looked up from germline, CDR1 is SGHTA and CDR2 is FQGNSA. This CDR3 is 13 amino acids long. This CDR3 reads CASGAGSNQPQHF. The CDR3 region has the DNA TGTGCCAGCGGGGCGGGGAGCAATCAGCCCCAGCATTTT.

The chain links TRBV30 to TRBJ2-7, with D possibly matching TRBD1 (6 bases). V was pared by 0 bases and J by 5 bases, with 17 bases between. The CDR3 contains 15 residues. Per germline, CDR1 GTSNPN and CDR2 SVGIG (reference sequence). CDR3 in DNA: TGTGCCTGGAGTGTACCCTTCAGGGGTGTCCACGAGCAGTACTTC. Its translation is CAWSVPFRGVHEQYF.

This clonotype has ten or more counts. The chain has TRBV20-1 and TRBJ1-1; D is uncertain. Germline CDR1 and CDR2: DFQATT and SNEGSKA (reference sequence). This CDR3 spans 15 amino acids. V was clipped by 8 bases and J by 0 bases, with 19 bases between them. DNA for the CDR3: TGCAGTACGAGAGGAGGACGAAAGTTGAACACTGAAGCTTTCTTT. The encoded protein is CSTRGGRKLNTEAFF.

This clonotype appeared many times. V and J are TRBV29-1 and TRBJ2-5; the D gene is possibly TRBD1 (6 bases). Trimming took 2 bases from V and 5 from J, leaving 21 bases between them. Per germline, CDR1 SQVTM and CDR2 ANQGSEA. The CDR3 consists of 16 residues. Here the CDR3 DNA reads TGCAGCGTTGAAAAAGTGGAGGACAGATGGGGGGAGACCCAGTACTTC. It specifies CSVEKVEDRWGETQYF.

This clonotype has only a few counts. Here the CDR3 DNA reads TGTGCCAGCAGATCTGCTAGCGGGTCTCTGATAGATACGCAGTATTTT. Its translation: CASRSASGSLIDTQYF. The V and J genes are TRBV6-1 and TRBJ2-3, with 8 bases aligning to TRBD2. The CDR3 totals 16 residues. Trimming took 6 bases from V and 5 from J; bases not matched to a gene: 13. The germline V gene encodes CDR1 MNHNS and CDR2 SASEGT.

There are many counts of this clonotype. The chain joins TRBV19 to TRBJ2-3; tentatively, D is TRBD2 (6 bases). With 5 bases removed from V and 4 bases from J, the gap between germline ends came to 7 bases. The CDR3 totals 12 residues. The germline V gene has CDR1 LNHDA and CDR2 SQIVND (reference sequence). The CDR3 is CASSPGADTQYF. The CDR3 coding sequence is TGTGCCAGTAGTCCGGGGGCAGATACGCAGTATTTT.

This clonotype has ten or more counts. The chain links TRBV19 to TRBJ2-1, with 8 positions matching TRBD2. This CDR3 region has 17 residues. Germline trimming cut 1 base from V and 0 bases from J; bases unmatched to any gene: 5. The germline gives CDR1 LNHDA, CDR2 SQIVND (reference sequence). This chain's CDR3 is CASSIVGLAISYNEQFF. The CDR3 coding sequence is TGTGCCAGTAGTATAGTAGGACTAGCTATCTCCTACAATGAGCAGTTCTTC.

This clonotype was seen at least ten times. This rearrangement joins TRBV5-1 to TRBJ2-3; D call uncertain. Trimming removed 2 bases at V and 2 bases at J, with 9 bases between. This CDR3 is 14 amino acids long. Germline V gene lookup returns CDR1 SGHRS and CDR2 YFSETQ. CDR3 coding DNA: TGCGCCAGCAGCTTCTCTAGGACCACAGATACGCAGTATTTT. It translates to CASSFSRTTDTQYF.

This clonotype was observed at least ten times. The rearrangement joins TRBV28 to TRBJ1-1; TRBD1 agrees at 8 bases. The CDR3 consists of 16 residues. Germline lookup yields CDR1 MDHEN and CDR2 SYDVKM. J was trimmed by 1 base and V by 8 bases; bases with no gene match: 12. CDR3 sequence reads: CASLSRDRGWNTEAFF. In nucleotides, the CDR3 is TGTGCCAGCCTTTCCCGTGACAGGGGTTGGAACACTGAAGCTTTCTTT.

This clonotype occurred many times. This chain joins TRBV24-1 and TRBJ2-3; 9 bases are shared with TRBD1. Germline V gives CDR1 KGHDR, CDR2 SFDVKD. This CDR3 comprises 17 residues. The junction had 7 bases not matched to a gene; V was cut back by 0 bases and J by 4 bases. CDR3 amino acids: CATSDLRTGDRPDTQYF. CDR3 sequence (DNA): TGTGCCACCAGTGATTTGAGGACAGGGGACCGACCAGATACGCAGTATTTT.

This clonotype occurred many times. CDR3: CSVGGEYEQYF. CDR3 nucleotides: TGCAGCGTTGGAGGAGAATACGAGCAGTACTTC. The rearrangement joins TRBV29-1 to TRBJ2-7; D remains unclear. V lost 4 bases and J lost 4, with 8 bases in between. This CDR3 contains 11 residues. The germline V gene encodes CDR1 SQVTM and CDR2 ANQGSEA.

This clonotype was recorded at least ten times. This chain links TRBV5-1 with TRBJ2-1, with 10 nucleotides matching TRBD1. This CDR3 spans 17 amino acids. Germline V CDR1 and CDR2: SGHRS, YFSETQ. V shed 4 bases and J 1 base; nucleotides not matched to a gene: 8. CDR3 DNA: TGCGCCAGCAGCCCCGGGCCGGGACAGGGGTCCTACAATGAGCAGTTCTTC. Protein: CASSPGPGQGSYNEQFF.

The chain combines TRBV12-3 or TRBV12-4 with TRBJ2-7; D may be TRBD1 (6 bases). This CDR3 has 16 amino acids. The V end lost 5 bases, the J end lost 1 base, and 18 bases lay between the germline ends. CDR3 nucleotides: TGTGCCAGCAGTCAGGGGTCCGTAGTTTTTTCCTACGAGCAGTACTTC. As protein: CASSQGSVVFSYEQYF.

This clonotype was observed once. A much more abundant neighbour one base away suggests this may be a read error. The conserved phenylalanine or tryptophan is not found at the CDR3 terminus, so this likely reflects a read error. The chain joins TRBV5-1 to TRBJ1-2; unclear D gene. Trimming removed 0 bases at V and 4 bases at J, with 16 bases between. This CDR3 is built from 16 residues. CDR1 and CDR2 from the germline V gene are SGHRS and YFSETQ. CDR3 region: CASSLAAGPKGYGYTY. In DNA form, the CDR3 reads TGCGCCAGCAGCTTGGCCGCAGGTCCCAAAGGCTATGGCTACACCTAC.

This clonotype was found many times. The CDR3 loop is CSARDIREFF. The CDR3, as DNA: TGCAGTGCTAGGGACATTCGCGAGTTCTTC. The rearrangement uses TRBV20-1 and TRBJ2-1; weak D call: TRBD1 (5 bases). The germline gives CDR1 DFQATT, CDR2 SNEGSKA (reference sequence). The CDR3 has 10 residues. Trimming took off 3 bases at V and 14 bases at J, with 11 bases between the two ends.

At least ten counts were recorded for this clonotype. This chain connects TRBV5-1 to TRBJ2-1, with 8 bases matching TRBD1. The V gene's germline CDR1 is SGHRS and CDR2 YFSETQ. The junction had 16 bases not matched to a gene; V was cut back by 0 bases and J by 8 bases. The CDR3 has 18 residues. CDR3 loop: CASSLAPRVGQEFYEQFF. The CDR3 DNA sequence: TGCGCCAGCAGCTTGGCCCCCCGAGTGGGACAGGAGTTTTATGAGCAGTTCTTC. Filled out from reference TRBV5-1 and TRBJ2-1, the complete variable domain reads KAGVTQTPRYLIKTRGQQVTLSCSPISGHRSVSWYQQTPGQGLQFLFEYFSETQRNKGNFPGRFSGRQFSNSRSEMNVSTLELGDSALYLCASSLAPRVGQEFYEQFFGPGTRLTVL.

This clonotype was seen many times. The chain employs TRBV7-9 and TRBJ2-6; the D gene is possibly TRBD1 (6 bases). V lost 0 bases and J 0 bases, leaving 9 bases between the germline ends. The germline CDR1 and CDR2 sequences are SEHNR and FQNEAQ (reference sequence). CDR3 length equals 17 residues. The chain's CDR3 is CASSLAQGSSGANVLTF. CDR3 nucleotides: TGTGCCAGCAGCTTAGCCCAGGGGTCCTCTGGGGCCAACGTCCTGACTTTC.

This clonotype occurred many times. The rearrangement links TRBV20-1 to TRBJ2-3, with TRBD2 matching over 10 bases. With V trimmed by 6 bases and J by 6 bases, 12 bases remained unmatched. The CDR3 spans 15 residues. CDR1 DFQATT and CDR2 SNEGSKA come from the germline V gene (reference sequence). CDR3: CSAPDLAGVGDTQYF. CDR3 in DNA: TGCAGTGCGCCCGACCTAGCGGGAGTAGGGGATACGCAGTATTTT.

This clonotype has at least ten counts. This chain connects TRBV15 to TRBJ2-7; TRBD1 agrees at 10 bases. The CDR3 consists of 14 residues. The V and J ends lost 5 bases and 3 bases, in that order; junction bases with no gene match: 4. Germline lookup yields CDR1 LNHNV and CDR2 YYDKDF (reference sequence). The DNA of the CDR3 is TGTGCCACCAGCCCGGGGGACAGGGGCTACGAGCAGTACTTC. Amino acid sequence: CATSPGDRGYEQYF. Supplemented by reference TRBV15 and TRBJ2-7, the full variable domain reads DAMVIQNPRYQVTQFGKPVTLSCSQTLNHNVMYWYQQKSSQAPKLLFHYYDKDFNNEADTPDNFQSRRPNTSFCFLDIRSPGLGDTAMYLCATSPGDRGYEQYFGPGTRLTVT.

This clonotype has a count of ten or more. The CDR3 protein is CASSLLPFGSYEQYF. The CDR3 nucleotides are TGTGCCAGCAGCTTACTCCCGTTTGGCAGCTACGAGCAGTACTTC. J is TRBJ2-7 and V is TRBV7-9; D is undetermined. Looked up from germline, CDR1 is SEHNR and CDR2 is FQNEAQ (reference sequence). There are 15 residues in the CDR3. Trimming stripped 2 bases from V and 3 bases from J, with 14 bases between.

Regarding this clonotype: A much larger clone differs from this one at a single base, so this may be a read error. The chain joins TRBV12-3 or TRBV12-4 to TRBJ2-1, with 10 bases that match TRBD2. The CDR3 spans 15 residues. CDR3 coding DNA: TGTGCCAGCGGTTTCAGCGGGGGGGCGTACAATGAGCAGTTCTTC. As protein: CASGFSGGAYNEQFF.